This TCR beta chain was sequenced during a study of cytomegalovirus exposure and HLA in healthy donors. Study-level information: Among 150 million to 200 million T cells, an earlier analysis found roughly 100 million unique TCR beta sequences. Findings and caveats of the study: Per a later analysis, HLA-associated TCR beta chains showed more clonal expansion than other, equally common TCR beta chains. Later analysis identified some 16,000 TCR beta sequences associated with HLA alleles, using a false discovery rate threshold of 0.05.

A word on this clone: Its antigen is unknown.

From germline, CDR1 is MGHDK and CDR2 SYGVNS. The CDR3 is made up of 14 amino acids. V dropped 3 bases and J dropped 10 bases, with 16 bases sitting between them. The PCR ran on 60 Vbeta and 13 Jbeta primers. Generated by immunoSEQ multiplex PCR, the TCRdb table keeps only in-frame clones and is missing some. The sample table sets out 200,000 to 250,000 clones. Sequencing input: PBMCs. The V gene is TRBV25-1, the J gene TRBJ2-1; D perhaps matches TRBD1 (5 bases). The clonotype comes from a woman between 25 and 40 years old in good health and CMV-seropositive. The CDR3: CASSEFSMTDEQFF. The CDR3 DNA reads as TGTGCCAGCAGTGAGTTTTCAATGACAGACGAGCAGTTCTTC.